This T cell receptor beta chain comes out of a study of regulatory T cells in long-lasting Graves disease. Arm-PCR of CDR3 regions and iRepertoire HTBI primers were the basis on which TCR beta libraries were built. TCRdb re-called the multiplex PCR reads through MiXCR, storing one row per CDR3 protein. The sample shows around 450,000 distinct CDR3 sequences, over 14% of them seen only once. This clonotype was counted only a few times. Stated time point: newly diagnosed GD, antithyroid drugs for less than 3 months. From PBMCs, RNA was extracted and then used to make the TCR library. The CDR3 extends over 16 amino acids. These sequences were also reported in another study, on T cells in Graves' hyperthyroidism and ophthalmopathy. That source adds: Model predictions of ophthalmopathy came a median around 6.5 months before onset.

The rearrangement joins TRBV3-2 to TRBJ2-7; no check of the table's D call, TRBD1, against the DNA was made. TRBV3-2 is a pseudogene. The sample consisted of peripheral blood mononuclear cells (PBMCs), taken at new diagnosis, from a patient treated with antithyroid drugs. The TCR comes from a woman aged 35 to 49 with Graves disease. CDR3 sequence reads: CASSRSDRGPRDEQYF. The CDR3 region has the DNA TGTGCCAGCAGCCGTAGCGACAGGGGCCCTCGGGACGAGCAGTACTTC.